This entry features one TCR beta chain sequence. Its target is not known. The sample belongs to a study of cytomegalovirus exposure and HLA in healthy donors. The wider study: Later analysis reported that the 120 or so validation repertoires shared the platform of the approximately 690 first-cohort repertoires.

Study-wide points: There were about 160 TCR beta chains listed as cytomegalovirus-associated. It was found in a later analysis that first-cohort TCR clusters tended to co-occur in the approximately 120 validation repertoires. Reports showed the classifier diagnosing cytomegalovirus status with high specificity and sensitivity.

The repertoire was sequenced with immunoSEQ multiplex PCR; TCRdb's copy has only in-frame clones and lacks some. Here the sample spans 200,000 to 300,000 clones, approximately 87% being singletons. Sequenced material: PBMCs. This clonotype originated in a man aged 18 to 29 in good health and CMV-seronegative.

DNA for the CDR3: TGTGCCAGCAGCTTGGTTGACCGGGATTCGAACTACGAGCAGTACTTC. Protein product: CASSLVDRDSNYEQYF. The chain uses TRBV7-9 and TRBJ2-7, with a weak D call TRBD2 (5 bases). Trimming took 3 bases from V and 3 from J, leaving 18 bases between them. Per germline, CDR1 SEHNR and CDR2 FQNEAQ (reference sequence). The CDR3 length is 16 residues.